This TCR beta chain was captured by sequencing in a study of T cell repertoires in cytomegalovirus infection. V lost 6 bases and J lost 0, with 14 bases in between. Germline V gene sequence: CDR1 SQVTM, CDR2 ANQGSEA. The CDR3 is 14 amino acids. Points from the study as a whole: It was HLA-C-restricted CMV-specific TCR beta clonotypes that dominated the response ex vivo.

This clonotype was seen many times. The target antigen is unknown. TCRdb independently ran MiXCR on the reads; one entry per CDR3 protein. Of about 450,000 distinct CDR3 sequences listed, around 32% are singletons. Sequencing used PBMCs. The sequence was collected from a human donor in good health (CMV status not recorded). Some clones in this sample may be carry-over from other donors' samples. The rearrangement joins TRBV29-1 to TRBJ1-1, with D possibly TRBD1 on 5 matching bases. The DNA of the CDR3 is TGCAGCGTCGGAACCGGGACGGTGAACACTGAAGCTTTCTTT. This translates into CSVGTGTVNTEAFF.